Listed here are 12 T cell receptor beta chains from one sample, sequenced in a study of human T cells and chemical hapten exposure (dated by TCRdb to the early 2020s). Taken with the paper, the label for time point translates to: patch test 3, about 24 weeks after DPC sensitization. The sample's treatment or condition, from its label and the paper: therapeutic diphenylcyclopropenone sensitization with weekly scalp DPC. Library preparation was by RACE. The instrument given in TCRdb is NextSeq 500. The public reads were reprocessed in TCRdb via fastp at Q25 and MiXCR, keeping in-frame beta chains. Each entry is one CDR3 protein sequence, shown with its most common DNA and genes. For this sample the table gives some 97,000 distinct CDR3 sequences, of which 27% were detected only once. In total, the top ten clones hold around 10% of the sample. The material was whole blood, obtained in connection with sensitization to the hapten diphenylcyclopropenone (DPC). These receptors all stem from a man aged 35-49 years with alopecia areata. Some clones in this sample may be carry-over from other donors' samples.

This clonotype was observed a handful of times. V is TRBV7-8 and J is TRBJ2-1; the D call may be TRBD1 or TRBD2 (5 bases each). The CDR3 consists of 15 residues. The germline V gene encodes CDR1 SGHVS and CDR2 FQNEAQ. V was cut by 6 bases and J by 7 bases, with 19 bases left in between. CDR3 loop: CASRLPRDRGNEQFF. The CDR3, as DNA: TGTGCCAGCAGACTTCCTCGGGACCGGGGTAATGAGCAGTTCTTC.

V is TRBV20-1 and J is TRBJ2-5; 13 bases are shared with TRBD2. V was clipped by 5 bases and J by 4 bases; unmatched bases: 7. Germline V CDR1 and CDR2: DFQATT, SNEGSKA (reference sequence). The CDR3 totals 15 residues. The CDR3 sequence: CSAPGLAGMVETQYF. In DNA form, the CDR3 reads TGCAGTGCTCCGGGACTAGCGGGAATGGTAGAGACCCAGTACTTC.

This clonotype has only one observation. This rearrangement joins TRBV7-6 to TRBJ2-6; D is uncertain. Per germline, CDR1 SGHVS and CDR2 FNYEAQ. The CDR3 extends over 14 amino acids. Deletions cut 1 base from V and 3 bases from J, with 4 bases between. DNA for the CDR3: TGTGCCAGCAGCTTAGTCGTTGGGGCCAACGTCCTGACTTTC. Translated, it gives CASSLVVGANVLTF.

The sample holds many counts of this clonotype. This rearrangement joins TRBV3-1 to TRBJ2-1, with 9 bases fitting TRBD2. With 5 bases clipped from V and 4 bases from J, the junction kept 9 bases outside the gene matches. Per germline, CDR1 LGHDT and CDR2 YNNKEL (reference sequence). The CDR3 covers 16 residues. CDR3 residues: CASSELVTSGYNEQFF. CDR3 sequence (DNA): TGTGCCAGCAGCGAACTTGTGACTAGCGGTTACAATGAGCAGTTCTTC.

The rearrangement joins TRBV6-2 or TRBV6-3 to TRBJ2-3, with D perhaps matching TRBD2 (6 bases). V was cut by 6 bases and J by 8 bases, with 9 bases left in between. The CDR3 spans 11 residues. Germline assignment: CDR1 MNHEY and CDR2 SVGEGT. The CDR3 bases are TGTGCCAGCAGCCTTAGCGGTACGCAGTATTTT. This codes for CASSLSGTQYF.

V gene TRBV6-5 combines with J gene TRBJ2-2, with 10 nucleotides matching TRBD2. The CDR3 length is 15 residues. J lost 5 bases, V lost 5 bases, and 5 bases had no gene match. In germline, CDR1 is MNHEY, CDR2 SVGAGI. The CDR3 reads CASSLAGVGTGELFF. The CDR3 bases are TGTGCCAGCAGTCTAGCGGGAGTGGGGACCGGGGAGCTGTTTTTT.

In this sample, this clonotype turned up a few times. The chain is built from TRBV7-9 and TRBJ1-6; D gene uncertain. Trimming left V 5 bases short and J 8 bases short, with 10 bases between. CDR3 size: 13 residues. CDR1 SEHNR and CDR2 FQNEAQ come from the germline V gene (reference sequence). CDR3 nucleotides: TGTGCCAGCAGCCTCGACTGGGATTCACCCCTCCACTTT. Encoded protein: CASSLDWDSPLHF.

This clonotype was observed a few times. The chain carries TRBV12-3 or TRBV12-4 and TRBJ1-4, with 9 bases aligning to TRBD1. This CDR3 has 14 amino acids. Trimming took 2 bases from V and 7 from J; bases not matched to a gene: 2. CDR3 sequence (DNA): TGTGCCAGCAGTTTAACAGGGGGCGGTGAAAAACTGTTTTTT. It codes for CASSLTGGGEKLFF.

There are a few counts of this clonotype. The chain carries TRBV3-1 and TRBJ2-7; D remains ambiguous. The CDR3 runs to 13 residues. CDR1 LGHDT and CDR2 YNNKEL come from the germline V gene (reference sequence). The ends were cut back, 1 base at V and 1 base at J, with 5 bases in the middle. CDR3 coding DNA: TGTGCCAGCAGCCAAGGCTGGTCCTACGAGCAGTACTTC. Translating gives CASSQGWSYEQYF.

A single count supports this clonotype. This chain links TRBV27 with TRBJ1-5; D gene uncertain. Per germline, CDR1 MNHEY and CDR2 SMNVEV (reference sequence). The CDR3 contains 15 residues. V lost 3 bases and J 1 base, leaving 10 bases between the germline ends. Written as DNA, the CDR3 is TGTGCCAGCAGTTTTACCGGGATCAGCAATCAGCCCCAGCATTTT. It encodes CASSFTGISNQPQHF.

The V call is TRBV20-1, the J call TRBJ1-5; 10 bases match TRBD1. Germline CDR1 DFQATT, CDR2 SNEGSKA (reference sequence). This CDR3 comprises 13 residues. V shed 5 bases, J shed 4 bases, and the junction held 2 bases outside the gene matches. CDR3 bases: TGCAGTGCTGGACAGGGGGTGAATCAGCCCCAGCATTTT. As protein: CSAGQGVNQPQHF.

The CDR3, as DNA: TGTGCCAGCAGTTTCCCAGCCCGTCTTGGCAAAAACATTCAGTACTTC. It codes for CASSFPARLGKNIQYF. The J gene is TRBJ2-4, the V gene TRBV12-3 or TRBV12-4; D is unresolved. Trimming stripped 3 bases from V and 3 bases from J, with 15 bases between. The length of the CDR3 is 16 residues.